The 27 T cell receptor beta chains reported below all come from one sample, sequenced in a study of blood T cell repertoires in COVID-19 (dated by TCRdb to 2018 to 2021). Libraries were made using the immunoSEQ multiplex PCR assay. Not all clones reach the TCRdb copy of this immuneACCESS table, which keeps in-frame sequences only. Checked studies attribute under half of the gap to unresolved V genes and leave the rest unexplained. The sample table shows 80,000 to 100,000 clones, and about nine tenths are seen once. About 1.7% of the sample belongs to the ten largest clones. The specimen sequenced was peripheral blood. Receptors were obtained from a human donor with active COVID-19. The donor label of this sample is uncertain.

In its sample, this clone was seen once. The chain employs TRBV4-2 and TRBJ2-7, with D tentatively TRBD2 (5 bases). V lost 2 bases and J 1 base, leaving 12 bases between the germline ends. CDR1 and CDR2 (germline): LGHNA, YNFKEQ. The CDR3 covers 15 residues. The CDR3 nucleotides are TGTGCCAGCAGCCAATCGGAGGATAGTTCCTACGAGCAGTACTTC. Protein product: CASSQSEDSSYEQYF.

The chain recombines TRBV9 with TRBJ2-3; 7 bases fit TRBD2. Germline V gene data show CDR1 as SGDLS and CDR2 as YYNGEE. V gave up 0 bases and J gave up 2 bases; unmatched junction bases: 6. The CDR3 extends over 16 amino acids. The CDR3: CASSVDVAGDTDTQYF. The CDR3 nucleotides are TGTGCCAGCAGCGTAGACGTGGCGGGGGACACAGATACGCAGTATTTT. Full variable domain (rest looked up from reference TRBV9 and TRBJ2-3): DSGVTQTPKHLITATGQRVTLRCSPRSGDLSVYWYQQSLDQGLQFLIQYYNGEERAKGNILERFSAQQFPDLHSELNLSSLELGDSALYFCASSVDVAGDTDTQYFGPGTRLTVL.

The chain recombines TRBV5-1 with TRBJ2-7, with D possibly TRBD1 on 5 matching bases. Germline V gene lookup returns CDR1 SGHRS and CDR2 YFSETQ. The CDR3 has 14 amino acids. The V gene lost 3 bases and the J gene lost 0 bases, with 10 bases spanning the gap. For the CDR3, the DNA is TGCGCCAGCAGCTGGGTGACAGACTCCTACGAGCAGTACTTC. Encoded protein: CASSWVTDSYEQYF.

The chain joins TRBV7-2 to TRBJ2-1; D is ambiguous. V lost 2 bases, J lost 8 bases, and 4 bases lay in between. The CDR3 runs to 11 residues. Per germline, CDR1 SGHTA and CDR2 FQGNSA. DNA of the CDR3: TGTGCCAGCAGCTTACTAGATGAGCAGTTCTTC. It translates to CASSLLDEQFF.

The CDR3 spells CASRDLQSLGNQPQHF. CDR3 in DNA: TGTGCCAGCAGAGACCTACAGAGCCTTGGCAATCAGCCCCAGCATTTT. The chain combines TRBV2 with TRBJ1-5; D ambiguous. Trimming removed 6 bases from V and 2 bases from J, with 17 bases in between. CDR1 is SNHLY, CDR2 FYNNEI, per germline. The CDR3 is 16 amino acids.

The chain joins TRBV5-5 to TRBJ1-5; D remains ambiguous. Trimming left V 4 bases short and J 0 bases short, with 11 bases between. CDR3 size: 15 residues. Germline V gene lookup returns CDR1 SGHKS and CDR2 YYEKEE (reference sequence). The CDR3 sequence is CASSRSSNSNQPQHF. CDR3 nucleotide sequence: TGTGCCAGCAGCCGCTCCTCTAATAGCAATCAGCCCCAGCATTTT.

The V call is TRBV13, the J call TRBJ1-2, with a tentative D call TRBD1 (5 bases). The CDR3 sequence is 14 residues long. Germline V gene lookup returns CDR1 PRHDT and CDR2 FYEKMQ (reference sequence). The ends were cut back, 0 bases at V and 8 bases at J, with 13 bases in the middle. The CDR3 here is CASSLGGTRGGYTF. The CDR3 DNA follows: TGTGCCAGCAGCTTAGGAGGGACCCGGGGGGGCTACACCTTC.

For the CDR3, the DNA is TGTGCCAGCAGCTTTGGTAGAGCCGAGCAGTACTTC. It yields the protein CASSFGRAEQYF. The genes are TRBV7-9 and TRBJ2-7; D remains ambiguous. The CDR3 has 12 amino acids. Germline V gives CDR1 SEHNR, CDR2 FQNEAQ (reference sequence). Trimming left V 3 bases short and J 6 bases short, with 9 bases between.

The chain has TRBV6-2 or TRBV6-3 and TRBJ2-2, with D tentatively TRBD1 (6 bases). Deletions cut 4 bases from V and 4 bases from J, with 16 bases between. Germline values: CDR1 MNHEY, CDR2 SVGEGT. This CDR3 is 16 amino acids long. This chain's CDR3 is CASSSVLGAGTGELFF. CDR3 coding DNA: TGTGCCAGCAGTTCCGTGCTGGGGGCGGGCACCGGGGAGCTGTTTTTT.

J is TRBJ1-3 and V is TRBV5-1; D ambiguous. This CDR3 region has 15 residues. CDR1 is SGHRS and CDR2 is YFSETQ in the germline V gene. V was cut by 0 bases and J by 2 bases, with 9 bases left in between. The CDR3 loop reads CASSLVWAPGNTIYF. CDR3 nucleotide sequence: TGCGCCAGCAGCTTGGTGTGGGCCCCTGGAAACACCATATATTTT.

The genes are TRBV29-1 and TRBJ2-7; D might be TRBD2 (6 bases). CDR1 and CDR2 (germline): SQVTM, ANQGSEA. Between the trimmed V and J ends, which lost 3 bases and 6 bases, there was a span of 12 bases. The CDR3 loop spans 12 amino acids. The DNA for the CDR3 is TGCAGCGTTGAGGAGGGTTCAAGCGAGCAGTACTTC. This encodes CSVEEGSSEQYF.

The chain employs TRBV6-1 and TRBJ1-5; D is uncertain. The germline V gene encodes CDR1 MNHNS and CDR2 SASEGT. V was clipped by 3 bases and J by 0 bases, with 9 bases between them. The CDR3 runs to 15 residues. CDR3 in DNA: TGTGCCAGCAGTGATGAGTACGATAGCAATCAGCCCCAGCATTTT. Its protein product is CASSDEYDSNQPQHF.

This chain joins TRBV5-6 and TRBJ2-1; possibly TRBD1 for D (5 bases). The V end lost 1 base, the J end lost 7 bases, and 15 bases lay between the germline ends. Germline assignment: CDR1 SGHDT and CDR2 YYEEEE. The CDR3 sequence is 15 residues long. CDR3 region: CASSLPTGWANEQFF. The CDR3 nucleotides are TGTGCCAGCAGCTTGCCCACAGGTTGGGCTAATGAGCAGTTCTTC.

The rearrangement joins TRBV19 to TRBJ2-5; 7 bases map to TRBD2. The CDR3 runs 14 residues. CDR1 and CDR2 (germline): LNHDA, SQIVND (reference sequence). V shed 10 bases, J shed 5 bases, and the junction held 13 bases outside the gene matches. The CDR3 bases are TGTGCCACCTCCCGGGACTATGAGGGTGAGACCCAGTACTTC. Translating gives CATSRDYEGETQYF.

V gene TRBV7-6 combines with J gene TRBJ2-7; no firm D call. Trimming shortened V by 1 base and J by 2 bases, and 12 bases separated the two germline ends. CDR1 and CDR2 (germline): SGHVS, FNYEAQ. The CDR3 is made up of 15 amino acids. The CDR3 loop is CASSLGVGEAYEQYF. The CDR3 DNA follows: TGTGCCAGCAGCTTAGGCGTAGGAGAGGCCTACGAGCAGTACTTC.

This sequence joins TRBV5-5 and TRBJ2-7; TRBD1 matches 8 bases. V dropped 0 bases and J dropped 6; count of bases not matched to a gene: 2. Per germline, CDR1 SGHKS and CDR2 YYEKEE (reference sequence). The CDR3 sequence is 13 residues long. CDR3 region: CASSLAGGREQYF. The CDR3, as DNA: TGTGCCAGCAGCTTGGCAGGGGGCCGCGAGCAGTACTTC.

The sample holds one count of this clone. The chain couples TRBV6-5 to TRBJ2-1; D call uncertain. This CDR3 is 12 amino acids long. Germline CDR1 reads MNHEY; CDR2 reads SVGAGI. V was clipped by 6 bases and J by 2 bases, with 5 bases between them. The CDR3 DNA sequence: TGTGCCAGCAGGGCACCCTACAATGAGCAGTTCTTC. It is translated as CASRAPYNEQFF.

The V call is TRBV19, the J call TRBJ1-4; D is undetermined. Germline V gene data show CDR1 as LNHDA and CDR2 as SQIVND (reference sequence). V lost 6 bases to trimming and J lost 4 bases, with 12 bases between them. The CDR3 length is 14 residues. The CDR3 loop reads CASSLAVINEKLFF. In nucleotides, the CDR3 is TGTGCCAGTAGCCTTGCAGTGATTAATGAAAAACTGTTTTTT.

The chain carries TRBV2 and TRBJ1-5; D is unresolved. The CDR3 is made up of 14 amino acids. Trimming stripped 3 bases from V and 0 bases from J, with 6 bases between. The germline V gene encodes CDR1 SNHLY and CDR2 FYNNEI. CDR3 amino acids: CASSDRDSNQPQHF. DNA of the CDR3: TGTGCCAGCAGTGACCGGGATAGCAATCAGCCCCAGCATTTT. Drawing the rest from reference TRBV2 and TRBJ1-5, the complete variable domain is EPEVTQTPSHQVTQMGQEVILRCVPISNHLYFYWYRQILGQKVEFLVSFYNNEISEKSEIFDDQFSVERPDGSNFTLKIRSTKLEDSAMYFCASSDRDSNQPQHFGDGTRLSIL.

CDR3 protein: CASSLRGGAYYSPLHF. In nucleotides, the CDR3 is TGTGCCAGCAGTTTAAGAGGAGGCGCTTATTATTCACCCCTCCACTTT. The rearrangement links TRBV27 to TRBJ1-6; no definite D call. CDR1 is MNHEY and CDR2 is SMNVEV in the germline V gene (reference sequence). CDR3 length: 16 residues. The V gene lost 2 bases and the J gene lost 8 bases, with 16 bases spanning the gap.

This clone appeared once. The gene calls are TRBV7-9 and TRBJ2-7, with 8 bases identical to TRBD1. Trimming removed 5 bases from V and 5 bases from J; junction bases left unmatched: 11. From germline, CDR1 is SEHNR and CDR2 FQNEAQ (reference sequence). The CDR3 runs to 15 residues. In nucleotides, the CDR3 is TGTGCCAGCAGCCGCGGACAGGGCCACACCAACGAGCAGTACTTC. Its protein is CASSRGQGHTNEQYF.

The CDR3 DNA is TGTGCCAGCAGCAAGCGGGGGGGTGGCTACGAGACCCAGTACTTC. This encodes CASSKRGGGYETQYF. The rearrangement joins TRBV7-2 to TRBJ2-5; 10 bases line up with TRBD2. The V gene's germline CDR1 is SGHTA and CDR2 FQGNSA. V lost 5 bases and J lost 5; bases outside the gene matches: 8. The CDR3 length is 15 residues.

Points on this clone: Its ends do not fully match the called genes, so a read error is possible. The chain is built from TRBV12-3 or TRBV12-4 and TRBJ1-1, with TRBD1 matching over 7 bases. The CDR3 has 12 amino acids. Written as DNA, the CDR3 is TGTGCCAGCAGTTTCCTCCGGGACAGTCCGATATTT. Protein sequence: CASSFLRDSPIF.

This clone was seen just once. The V and J genes are TRBV19 and TRBJ2-1; 8 bases fit TRBD2. Germline V gives CDR1 LNHDA, CDR2 SQIVND (reference sequence). The CDR3 is made up of 16 amino acids. Trimming cost V 6 bases and J 10 bases; bases outside gene matches: 17. CDR3 amino acids: CASSRHPPGGAQEQFF. The CDR3 DNA reads as TGTGCCAGTAGCCGTCACCCCCCCGGGGGGGCCCAGGAGCAGTTCTTC.

The V call is TRBV28, the J call TRBJ2-7; TRBD1 is a possible D gene (6 bases). The germline V gene encodes CDR1 MDHEN and CDR2 SYDVKM. This CDR3 is built from 14 residues. Trimming shortened V by 8 bases and J by 7 bases, and 21 bases separated the two germline ends. The CDR3 DNA follows: TGTGCCAGCGAAAGGGACACTCCCTTGGGGGAGCAGTACTTC. It encodes CASERDTPLGEQYF.

The gene calls are TRBV6-5 and TRBJ1-2; D perhaps matches TRBD1 (5 bases). V was cut by 3 bases and J by 4 bases, with 18 bases left in between. The CDR3 has 16 residues. Per germline, CDR1 MNHEY and CDR2 SVGAGI. CDR3 residues: CASSYSGTIGIYGYTF. The CDR3 DNA reads TGTGCCAGCAGTTATAGCGGGACTATAGGGATCTATGGCTACACCTTC.

The chain couples TRBV7-2 to TRBJ1-1; tentatively, D is TRBD1 (5 bases). Trimming removed 5 bases at V and 6 bases at J, with 16 bases between. The CDR3 spans 14 residues. CDR1 is SGHTA and CDR2 is FQGNSA in the germline V gene. CDR3 in amino acids: CASSPTGGSAEAFF. The CDR3 nucleotides are TGTGCCAGCAGCCCGACGGGGGGTAGCGCTGAAGCTTTCTTT.